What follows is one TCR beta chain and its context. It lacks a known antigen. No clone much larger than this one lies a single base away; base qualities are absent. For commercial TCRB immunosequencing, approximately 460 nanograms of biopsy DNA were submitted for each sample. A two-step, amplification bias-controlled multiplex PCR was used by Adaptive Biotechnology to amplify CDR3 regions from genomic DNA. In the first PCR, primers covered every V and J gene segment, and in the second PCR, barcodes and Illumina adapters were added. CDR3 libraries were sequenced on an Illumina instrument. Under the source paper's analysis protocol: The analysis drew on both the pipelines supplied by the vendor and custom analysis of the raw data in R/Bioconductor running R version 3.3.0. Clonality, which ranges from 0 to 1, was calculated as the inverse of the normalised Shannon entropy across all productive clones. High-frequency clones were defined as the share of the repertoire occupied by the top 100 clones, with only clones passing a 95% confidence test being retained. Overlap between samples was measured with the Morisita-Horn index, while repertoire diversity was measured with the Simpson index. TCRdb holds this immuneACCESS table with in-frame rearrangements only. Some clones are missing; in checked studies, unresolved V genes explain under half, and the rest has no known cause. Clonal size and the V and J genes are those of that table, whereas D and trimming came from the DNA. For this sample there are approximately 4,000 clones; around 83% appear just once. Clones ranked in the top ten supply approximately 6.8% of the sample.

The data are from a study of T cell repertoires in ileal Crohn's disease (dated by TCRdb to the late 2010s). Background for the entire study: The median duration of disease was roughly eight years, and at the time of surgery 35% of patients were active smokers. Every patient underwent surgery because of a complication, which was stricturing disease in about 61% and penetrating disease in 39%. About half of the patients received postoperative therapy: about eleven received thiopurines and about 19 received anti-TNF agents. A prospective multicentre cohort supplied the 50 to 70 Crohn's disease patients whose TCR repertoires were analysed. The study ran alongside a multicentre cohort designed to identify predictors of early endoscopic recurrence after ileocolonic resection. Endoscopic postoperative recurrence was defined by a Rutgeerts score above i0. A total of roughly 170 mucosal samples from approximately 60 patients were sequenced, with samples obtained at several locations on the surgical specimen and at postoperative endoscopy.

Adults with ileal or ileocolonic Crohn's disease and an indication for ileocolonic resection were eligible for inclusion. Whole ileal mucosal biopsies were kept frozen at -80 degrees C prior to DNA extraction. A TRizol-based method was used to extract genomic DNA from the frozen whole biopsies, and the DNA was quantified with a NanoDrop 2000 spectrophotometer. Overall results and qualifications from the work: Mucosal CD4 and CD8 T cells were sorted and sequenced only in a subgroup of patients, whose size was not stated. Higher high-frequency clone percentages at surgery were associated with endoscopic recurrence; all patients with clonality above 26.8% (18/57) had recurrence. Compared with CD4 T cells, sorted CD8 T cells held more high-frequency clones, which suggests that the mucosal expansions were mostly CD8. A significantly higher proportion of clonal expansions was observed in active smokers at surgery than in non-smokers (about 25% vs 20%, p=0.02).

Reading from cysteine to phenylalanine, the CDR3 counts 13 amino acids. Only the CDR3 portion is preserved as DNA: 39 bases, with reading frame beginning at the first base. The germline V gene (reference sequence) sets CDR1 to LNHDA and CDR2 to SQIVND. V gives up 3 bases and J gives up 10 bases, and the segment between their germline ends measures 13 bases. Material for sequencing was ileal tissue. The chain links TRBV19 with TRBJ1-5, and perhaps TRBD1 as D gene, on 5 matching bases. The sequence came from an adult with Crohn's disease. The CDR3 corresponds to CASSIFGGDPQHF. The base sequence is TGTGCCAGTAGTATTTTCGGGGGGGATCCCCAGCATTTT. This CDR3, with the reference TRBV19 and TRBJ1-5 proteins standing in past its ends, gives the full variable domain DGGITQSPKYLFRKEGQNVTLSCEQNLNHDAMYWYRQDPGQGLRLIYYSQIVNDFQKGDIAEGYSVSREKKESFPLTVTSAQKNPTAFYLCASSIFGGDPQHFGDGTRLSIL.